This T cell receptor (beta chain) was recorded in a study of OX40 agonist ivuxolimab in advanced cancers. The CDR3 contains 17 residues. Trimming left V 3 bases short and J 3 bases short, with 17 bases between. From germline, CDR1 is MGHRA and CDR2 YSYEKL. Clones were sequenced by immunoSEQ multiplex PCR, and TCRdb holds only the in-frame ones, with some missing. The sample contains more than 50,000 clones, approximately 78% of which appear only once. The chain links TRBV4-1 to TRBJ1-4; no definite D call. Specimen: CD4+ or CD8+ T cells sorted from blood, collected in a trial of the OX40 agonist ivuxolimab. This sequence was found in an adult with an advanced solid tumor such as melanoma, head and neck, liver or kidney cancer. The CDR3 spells CASSHIDRTDSNEKLFF. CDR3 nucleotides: TGCGCCAGCAGCCATATAGACCGGACGGACTCTAATGAAAAACTGTTTTTT.